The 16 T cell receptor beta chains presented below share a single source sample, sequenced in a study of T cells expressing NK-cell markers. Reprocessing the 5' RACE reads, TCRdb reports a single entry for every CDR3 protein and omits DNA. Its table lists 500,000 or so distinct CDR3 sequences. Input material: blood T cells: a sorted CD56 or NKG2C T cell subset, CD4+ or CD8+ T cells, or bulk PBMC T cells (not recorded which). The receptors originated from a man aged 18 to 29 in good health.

The CDR3 here is CASSSLGSGQDNEKLFF. The chain is built from TRBV12-3 or TRBV12-4 and TRBJ1-4; TCRdb's assignment of TRBD1 cannot be checked, as there is no DNA. CDR3 length equals 17 residues.

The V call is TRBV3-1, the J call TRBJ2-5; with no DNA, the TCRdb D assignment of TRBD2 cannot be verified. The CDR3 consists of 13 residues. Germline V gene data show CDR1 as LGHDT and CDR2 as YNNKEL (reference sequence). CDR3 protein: CASSRSGSETQYF.

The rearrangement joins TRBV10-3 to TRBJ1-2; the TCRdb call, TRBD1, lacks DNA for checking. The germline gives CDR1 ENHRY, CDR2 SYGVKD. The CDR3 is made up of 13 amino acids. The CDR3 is CAISERTGDGYTF.

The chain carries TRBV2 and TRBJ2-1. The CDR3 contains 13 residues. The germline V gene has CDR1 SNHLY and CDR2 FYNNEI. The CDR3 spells CASRGLLYNEQFF.

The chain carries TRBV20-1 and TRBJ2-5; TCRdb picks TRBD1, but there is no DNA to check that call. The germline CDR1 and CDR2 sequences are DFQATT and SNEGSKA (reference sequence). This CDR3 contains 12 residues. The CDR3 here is CSAEDREETQYF.

CDR3 region: CASRHRVRETQYF. The chain combines TRBV3-1 with TRBJ2-5. The CDR3 is 13 amino acids. Germline lookup yields CDR1 LGHDT and CDR2 YNNKEL (reference sequence).

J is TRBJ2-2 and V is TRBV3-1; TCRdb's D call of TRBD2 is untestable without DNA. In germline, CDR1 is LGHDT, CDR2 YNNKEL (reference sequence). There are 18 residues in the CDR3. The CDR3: CASSQERLAGGYTGELFF.

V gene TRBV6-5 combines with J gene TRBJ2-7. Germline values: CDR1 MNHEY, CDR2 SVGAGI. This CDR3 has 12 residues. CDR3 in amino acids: CASSYSKYEQYF.

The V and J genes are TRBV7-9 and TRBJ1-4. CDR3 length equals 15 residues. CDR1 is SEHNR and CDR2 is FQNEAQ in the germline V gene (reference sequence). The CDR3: CASSTEGTTNEKLFF.

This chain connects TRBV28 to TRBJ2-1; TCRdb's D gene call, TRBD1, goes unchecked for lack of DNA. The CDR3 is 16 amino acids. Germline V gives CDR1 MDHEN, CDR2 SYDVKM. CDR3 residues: CASSLPQGSVDNEQFF.

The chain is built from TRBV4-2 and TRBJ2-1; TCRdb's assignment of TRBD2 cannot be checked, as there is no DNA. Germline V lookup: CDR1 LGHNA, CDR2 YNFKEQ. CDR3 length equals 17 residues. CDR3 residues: CASSQDGFLAGYNEQFF.

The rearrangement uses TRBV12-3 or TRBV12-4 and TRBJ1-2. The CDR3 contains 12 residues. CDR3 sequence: CASSFRQGNYTF.

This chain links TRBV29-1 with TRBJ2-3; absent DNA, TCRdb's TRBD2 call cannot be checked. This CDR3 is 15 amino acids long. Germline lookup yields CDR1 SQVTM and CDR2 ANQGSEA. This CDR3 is CSVGLKGRFTDTQYF.

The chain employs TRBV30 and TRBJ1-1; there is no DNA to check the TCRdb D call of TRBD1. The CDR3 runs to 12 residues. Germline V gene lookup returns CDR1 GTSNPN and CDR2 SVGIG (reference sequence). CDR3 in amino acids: CACTGGDTEAFF.

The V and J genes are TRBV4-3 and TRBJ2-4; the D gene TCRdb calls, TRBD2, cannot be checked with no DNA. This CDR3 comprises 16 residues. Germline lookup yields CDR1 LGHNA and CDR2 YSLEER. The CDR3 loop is CASSQNPGLAGNIQYF.

The CDR3 loop reads CATSDLRQAADTQYF. The chain couples TRBV24-1 to TRBJ2-3. This CDR3 is built from 15 residues. Germline V gene data show CDR1 as KGHDR and CDR2 as SFDVKD.